Following are 30 T cell receptor beta chains from one sample sequenced in a study of shared clonotypes between healthy human individuals. Clones were sequenced by immunoSEQ multiplex PCR, and TCRdb holds only the in-frame ones, with some missing. The data hold over 1.4 million clones, with 95% to 97% observed a single time. The sequenced sample consisted of naive CD4+ T cells sorted from blood. Subset of the sample: CD45RA+ positively selected. The source of these receptors is a man aged 25 to 40 in good health.

The V and J genes are TRBV18 and TRBJ2-5; unclear D gene. The V gene lost 0 bases and the J gene lost 7 bases, with 12 bases spanning the gap. The CDR3 runs 14 residues. In germline, CDR1 is KGHSH, CDR2 LQKENI. Written as DNA, the CDR3 is TGTGCCAGCTCACCACCCGAGTCCAAGGGGACCCAGTACTTC. It codes for CASSPPESKGTQYF.

The chain has TRBV2 and TRBJ2-7, with TRBD2 identical over 15 bases. This CDR3 spans 17 amino acids. The junction had 9 bases not matched to a gene; V was cut back by 4 bases and J by 5 bases. Germline-derived CDR1 and CDR2 are SNHLY and FYNNEI. The CDR3 reads CASSVDGTSGRINEQYF. Here the CDR3 DNA reads TGTGCCAGCAGTGTGGACGGGACTAGCGGGAGGATAAACGAGCAGTACTTC.

The chain carries TRBV29-1 and TRBJ1-1; maybe TRBD1 (6 bases). With 7 bases removed from V and 2 bases from J, the gap between germline ends came to 14 bases. Germline V gene sequence: CDR1 SQVTM, CDR2 ANQGSEA. The CDR3 loop spans 13 amino acids. Here the CDR3 reads CSDRKDSNTEAFF. The DNA of the CDR3 is TGCAGCGACCGAAAGGACAGTAACACTGAAGCTTTCTTT.

The chain links TRBV5-1 to TRBJ2-7, with 10 bases identical to TRBD2. The CDR3 totals 14 residues. From germline, CDR1 is SGHRS and CDR2 YFSETQ. J lost 2 bases, V lost 5 bases, and 4 bases had no gene match. This CDR3 reads CASSMLAGAYEQYF. The CDR3 region has the DNA TGCGCCAGCAGTATGCTAGCGGGAGCCTACGAGCAGTACTTC.

The V call is TRBV5-1, the J call TRBJ2-7; 7 bases align to TRBD2. The CDR3 spans 15 residues. The V segment lost 1 base and the J segment 3 bases; nucleotides outside the gene matches: 7. Germline-derived CDR1 and CDR2 are SGHRS and YFSETQ. CDR3 protein: CASSLKRDPGYEQYF. DNA for the CDR3: TGCGCCAGCAGCTTGAAGCGGGACCCAGGCTACGAGCAGTACTTC.

The CDR3: CASSQKRTYEQYF. The CDR3 DNA reads TGTGCCAGCAGCCAAAAAAGGACCTACGAGCAGTACTTC. The gene calls are TRBV2 and TRBJ2-7; D is uncertain. Trimming removed 6 bases at V and 2 bases at J, with 11 bases between. The germline V gene has CDR1 SNHLY and CDR2 FYNNEI. This CDR3 contains 13 residues.

This clone has only one observation. This chain joins TRBV7-2 and TRBJ1-5, with D hard to call. V dropped 0 bases and J dropped 2 bases, with 5 bases sitting between them. Germline V gives CDR1 SGHTA, CDR2 FQGNSA. This CDR3 contains 14 residues. Here the CDR3 DNA reads TGTGCCAGCAGCTTAGCGCACGGCAATCAGCCCCAGCATTTT. Translated, it gives CASSLAHGNQPQHF.

The rearrangement uses TRBV28 and TRBJ2-7; D gene uncertain. Germline CDR1 reads MDHEN; CDR2 reads SYDVKM. Trimming left V 3 bases short and J 3 bases short, with 6 bases between. The CDR3 contains 12 residues. CDR3 in DNA: TGTGCCAGCAGTTTCATCAACTACGAGCAGTACTTC. This sequence encodes CASSFINYEQYF.

The rearrangement links TRBV5-1 to TRBJ2-7, with D possibly matching TRBD1 (6 bases). The CDR3 has 13 amino acids. The V end was cut by 4 bases, the J end by 4 bases, with 12 bases between. From germline, CDR1 is SGHRS and CDR2 YFSETQ. The CDR3 DNA is TGCGCCAGCAGCCCCTCAGGGGTATACGAGCAGTACTTC. As protein: CASSPSGVYEQYF. Variable domain in full (rest from reference TRBV5-1 and TRBJ2-7): KAGVTQTPRYLIKTRGQQVTLSCSPISGHRSVSWYQQTPGQGLQFLFEYFSETQRNKGNFPGRFSGRQFSNSRSEMNVSTLELGDSALYLCASSPSGVYEQYFGPGTRLTVT.

This clone was seen just once. The chain joins TRBV20-1 to TRBJ1-2, with D uncertain. The CDR3 is made up of 11 amino acids. Germline V CDR1 and CDR2: DFQATT, SNEGSKA (reference sequence). CDR3 nucleotide sequence: TGCAGAGGCCCTCTGGCCTATGGCTACACCTTC. Translated: CRGPLAYGYTF.

The chain carries TRBV30 and TRBJ1-2, with 8 positions matching TRBD1. With 0 bases clipped from V and 6 bases from J, the junction kept 3 bases outside the gene matches. CDR3 size: 13 residues. Germline CDR1 reads GTSNPN; CDR2 reads SVGIG (reference sequence). In nucleotides, the CDR3 is TGTGCCTGGAGTGTATTGACAGGGGATGGCTACACCTTC. Amino acid sequence: CAWSVLTGDGYTF. Full variable domain (rest looked up from reference TRBV30 and TRBJ1-2): SQTIHQWPATLVQPVGSPLSLECTVEGTSNPNLYWYRQAAGRGLQLLFYSVGIGQISSEVPQNLSASRPQDRQFILSSKKLLLSDSGFYLCAWSVLTGDGYTFGSGTRLTVV.

V gene TRBV27 combines with J gene TRBJ2-4; TRBD2 agrees at 9 bases. The J segment lost 3 bases and the V segment lost 3 bases, leaving 3 bases of the junction unmatched. CDR3 size: 15 residues. Per germline, CDR1 MNHEY and CDR2 SMNVEV (reference sequence). The CDR3 DNA reads TGTGCCAGCAGTTTTCGCGGGAGGGACAAAAACATTCAGTACTTC. As protein: CASSFRGRDKNIQYF.

The gene calls are TRBV18 and TRBJ1-2, with D possibly TRBD1 on 6 matching bases. There are 13 residues in the CDR3. Trimming removed 8 bases from V and 4 bases from J, with 14 bases in between. Per germline, CDR1 KGHSH and CDR2 LQKENI. CDR3 protein: CASTSGDGYGYTF. The CDR3 DNA sequence: TGTGCCAGCACCTCAGGGGACGGCTATGGCTACACCTTC.

The chain links TRBV11-2 to TRBJ2-1; a weak D match, TRBD2 (6 bases). Trimming pared 7 bases from V and 6 bases from J, leaving 13 bases between. Germline V gives CDR1 SGHAT, CDR2 FQNNGV. This CDR3 contains 13 residues. CDR3 nucleotides: TGTGCCAGCAACTCCCCGACTAGCAATGAGCAGTTCTTC. It encodes CASNSPTSNEQFF.

The chain couples TRBV5-1 to TRBJ1-2, with 7 bases identical to TRBD1. The CDR3 covers 14 residues. Per germline, CDR1 SGHRS and CDR2 YFSETQ. V lost 4 bases, J lost 4 bases, and 7 bases stayed unmatched. The CDR3: CASSPGRGLYGYTF. In DNA, the CDR3 is TGCGCCAGCAGCCCGGGGAGGGGGCTCTATGGCTACACCTTC.

The rearrangement links TRBV14 to TRBJ2-1; 7 nucleotides agree with TRBD2. The germline CDR1 and CDR2 sequences are SGHDN and FVKESK. The V gene end was trimmed by 0 bases and the J gene end by 14 bases; junction bases not matched to a gene: 10. This CDR3 is 14 amino acids long. The CDR3 DNA sequence: TGTGCCAGCAGCCAAGATCCACTGGCGGGAGATAAGTTCTTC. It specifies CASSQDPLAGDKFF.

V gene TRBV10-3 combines with J gene TRBJ2-7, with 11 bases fitting TRBD1. The V segment lost 4 bases and the J segment 5 bases; nucleotides outside the gene matches: 16. The CDR3 runs to 18 residues. Germline V gives CDR1 ENHRY, CDR2 SYGVKD. CDR3 bases: TGTGCCATCAGTGGAGGTACCGGGACAGGGGGTTTTTTGGACGAGCAGTACTTC. It is translated as CAISGGTGTGGFLDEQYF.

J is TRBJ2-3 and V is TRBV19; the D is unclear. V lost 1 base and J 7 bases, leaving 6 bases between the germline ends. The germline CDR1 and CDR2 sequences are LNHDA and SQIVND (reference sequence). This CDR3 is built from 12 residues. Written as DNA, the CDR3 is TGTGCCAGTAGTATAGGGAGTTATACGCAGTATTTT. It is translated as CASSIGSYTQYF.

The chain has TRBV7-2 and TRBJ2-3; D could derive from TRBD1 or TRBD2 (5 bases each). With 9 bases removed from V and 1 base from J, the gap between germline ends came to 14 bases. Germline loops: CDR1 SGHTA, CDR2 FQGNSA. The CDR3 is 14 residues long. The CDR3 DNA follows: TGTGCCAGACGGGACCCCAGGGGCACAGATACGCAGTATTTT. This sequence encodes CARRDPRGTDTQYF. The whole variable domain, remainder taken from reference TRBV7-2 and TRBJ2-3, is GAGVSQSPSNKVTEKGKDVELRCDPISGHTALYWYRQSLGQGLEFLIYFQGNSAPDKSGLPSDRFSAERTGGSVSTLTIQRTQQEDSAVYLCARRDPRGTDTQYFGPGTRLTVL.

V is TRBV7-6 and J is TRBJ2-1; TRBD2 matches 7 bases. V gave up 1 base and J gave up 5 bases; unmatched junction bases: 8. Germline-derived CDR1 and CDR2 are SGHVS and FNYEAQ. The CDR3 spans 16 residues. CDR3 loop: CASSLVAGAGNNEQFF. The CDR3 DNA is TGTGCCAGCAGCTTAGTGGCGGGAGCCGGCAACAATGAGCAGTTCTTC.

This chain uses TRBV10-3 with TRBJ2-2; TRBD2 matches 12 bases. V trimming: 3 bases; J trimming: 5 bases; junction bases outside the gene matches: 10. The CDR3 spans 18 residues. CDR1 is ENHRY, CDR2 SYGVKD, per germline. The CDR3 DNA is TGTGCCATCAGTGACAGTGGTCTAGCGGGAGGGGGAACCGGGGAGCTGTTTTTT. As protein: CAISDSGLAGGGTGELFF.

The CDR3 protein is CASSRGTIYEQYF. Here the CDR3 DNA reads TGTGCCAGCAGCAGGGGGACAATATACGAGCAGTACTTC. The chain links TRBV2 to TRBJ2-7, with TRBD1 matching 7 bases. Germline assignment: CDR1 SNHLY and CDR2 FYNNEI. After removal of 6 bases from V and 4 bases from J, the junction contained 6 bases not matched to a gene. The CDR3 is 13 amino acids.

This chain connects TRBV29-1 to TRBJ2-7, with unresolved D. V lost 2 bases to trimming and J lost 2 bases, with 13 bases between them. CDR1 and CDR2 (germline): SQVTM, ANQGSEA. This CDR3 is built from 14 residues. This chain's CDR3 is CSVENQAYPYEQYF. The CDR3 DNA follows: TGCAGCGTTGAAAACCAAGCCTACCCCTACGAGCAGTACTTC.

Points on this clone: This CDR3 is also generated by other DNA sequences in the sample. J is TRBJ1-1 and V is TRBV7-9, with a weak D call TRBD1 (5 bases). There are 14 residues in the CDR3. Germline V gives CDR1 SEHNR, CDR2 FQNEAQ (reference sequence). Trimming removed 2 bases from V and 2 bases from J, with 9 bases in between. The CDR3 nucleotides read TGTGCCAGCAGCTTAAGACAGACAAACACTGAAGCTTTCTTT. Protein product: CASSLRQTNTEAFF.

This chain links TRBV18 with TRBJ1-3; D remains unclear. V was trimmed by 2 bases and J by 0 bases, leaving 11 bases between them. Germline CDR1 KGHSH, CDR2 LQKENI. The CDR3 totals 16 residues. Written as DNA, the CDR3 is TGTGCCAGCTCACCAATGACGACGAGCTCTGGAAACACCATATATTTT. The encoded protein is CASSPMTTSSGNTIYF.

The chain recombines TRBV6-4 with TRBJ2-7, with D maybe TRBD1 (6 bases). The CDR3 consists of 12 residues. V lost 7 bases, J lost 2 bases, and 9 bases lay in between. From germline, CDR1 is MRHNA and CDR2 SNTAGT. CDR3 protein: CASTAGAYEQYF. For the CDR3, the DNA is TGTGCCAGCACGGCAGGGGCCTACGAGCAGTACTTC.

The rearrangement links TRBV9 to TRBJ1-2, with unresolved D. The CDR3 sequence is 14 residues long. The germline V gene encodes CDR1 SGDLS and CDR2 YYNGEE. Between the trimmed V and J ends, which lost 0 bases and 2 bases, there was a span of 8 bases. CDR3 residues: CASSVVSGNYGYTF. The CDR3 region has the DNA TGTGCCAGCAGCGTAGTTAGCGGGAACTATGGCTACACCTTC.

The chain joins TRBV25-1 to TRBJ2-1; 9 bases are a match to TRBD2. With 4 bases clipped from V and 9 bases from J, the junction kept 4 bases outside the gene matches. CDR1 is MGHDK, CDR2 SYGVNS, per germline. The CDR3 has 13 residues. This CDR3 is CASSGLAGAEQFF. CDR3 in DNA: TGTGCCAGCAGTGGATTAGCGGGAGCTGAGCAGTTCTTC.

This clone was detected once. The sample has other DNA sequences that encode this CDR3 too. This chain uses TRBV30 with TRBJ2-7; weak D call: TRBD2 (6 bases). Trimming left V 0 bases short and J 2 bases short, with 8 bases between. Germline V gene data show CDR1 as GTSNPN and CDR2 as SVGIG (reference sequence). The CDR3 totals 13 residues. The CDR3, as DNA: TGTGCCTGGAGTGTGGGCGGGACCTACGAGCAGTACTTC. It codes for CAWSVGGTYEQYF.

The rearrangement links TRBV28 to TRBJ2-4, with D perhaps matching TRBD1 or TRBD2 (6 bases each). The CDR3 runs to 17 residues. Trimming stripped 3 bases from V and 0 bases from J, with 15 bases between. Germline CDR1 reads MDHEN; CDR2 reads SYDVKM. The CDR3 coding sequence is TGTGCCAGCAGTTTTTGGGGGGCCCCTCTAGCCAAAAACATTCAGTACTTC. It yields the protein CASSFWGAPLAKNIQYF.